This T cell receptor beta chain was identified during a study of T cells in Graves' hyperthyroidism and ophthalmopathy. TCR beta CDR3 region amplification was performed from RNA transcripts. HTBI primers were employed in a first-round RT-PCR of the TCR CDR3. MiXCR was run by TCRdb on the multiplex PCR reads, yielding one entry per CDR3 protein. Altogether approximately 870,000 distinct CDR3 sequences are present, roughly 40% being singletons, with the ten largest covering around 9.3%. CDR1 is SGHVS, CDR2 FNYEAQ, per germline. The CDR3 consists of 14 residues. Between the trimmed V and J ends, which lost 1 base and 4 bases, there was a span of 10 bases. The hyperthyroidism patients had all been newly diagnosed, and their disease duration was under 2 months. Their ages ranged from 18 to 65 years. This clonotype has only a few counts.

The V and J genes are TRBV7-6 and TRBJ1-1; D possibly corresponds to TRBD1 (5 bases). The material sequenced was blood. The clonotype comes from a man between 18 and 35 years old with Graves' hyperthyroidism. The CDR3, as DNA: TGTGCCAGCAGCTTAGTGATAGGGGCCACTGAAGCTTTCTTT. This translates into CASSLVIGATEAFF. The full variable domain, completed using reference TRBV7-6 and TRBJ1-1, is GAGVSQSPRYKVTKRGQDVALRCDPISGHVSLYWYRQALGQGPEFLTYFNYEAQQDKSGLPNDRFSAERPEGSISTLTIQRTEQRDSAMYRCASSLVIGATEAFFGQGTRLTVV.